Listed here are 24 T cell receptor beta chains from one sample, sequenced in a study of blood T cell repertoires in COVID-19. Clones were sequenced by immunoSEQ multiplex PCR, and TCRdb holds only the in-frame ones, with some missing. The sample records about 280,000 clones, around 89% being singletons. The material sequenced was peripheral blood. The receptors originated from a man aged 40-49 years with acute or convalescent COVID-19.

This sequence joins TRBV6-6 and TRBJ1-6; D might be TRBD1 (5 bases). The germline V gene encodes CDR1 MNHNY and CDR2 SVGAGI (reference sequence). The CDR3 extends over 18 amino acids. V lost 5 bases, J lost 3 bases, and 20 bases lay in between. This CDR3 reads CASSPGGGGIGYNSPLHF. The DNA of the CDR3 is TGTGCCAGCAGTCCTGGGGGAGGTGGAATTGGCTATAATTCACCCCTCCACTTT.

This sequence joins TRBV30 and TRBJ2-7; tentative D call: TRBD1 (6 bases). Germline V gene sequence: CDR1 GTSNPN, CDR2 SVGIG (reference sequence). V lost 4 bases and J lost 6, with 10 bases in between. The CDR3 is made up of 11 amino acids. Written as DNA, the CDR3 is TGTGCCTGGACTCAACAGGGCGAGCAGTACTTC. It encodes CAWTQQGEQYF.

This chain joins TRBV6-5 and TRBJ2-1; 7 bases line up with TRBD1. The CDR3 extends over 14 amino acids. Germline V CDR1 and CDR2: MNHEY, SVGAGI. With 7 bases clipped from V and 4 bases from J, the junction kept 7 bases outside the gene matches. The CDR3, as DNA: TGTGCCAGCACCCAGGACAGGCTATACAATGAGCAGTTCTTC. Protein: CASTQDRLYNEQFF.

The V and J genes are TRBV4-2 and TRBJ2-1; 9 positions match TRBD2. The V and J ends lost 1 base and 8 bases, in that order; junction bases with no gene match: 15. From germline, CDR1 is LGHNA and CDR2 YNFKEQ. The CDR3 has 18 residues. CDR3 nucleotides: TGTGCCAGCAGCCAAGCAGGCGCGGGGGGGGAGCGTCGGGATGAGCAGTTCTTC. This encodes CASSQAGAGGERRDEQFF.

The genes are TRBV14 and TRBJ2-7, with 12 bases aligning to TRBD1. This CDR3 contains 16 residues. Losses at the gene ends were 6 bases for V and 7 bases for J; bases not matched to a gene: 13. Germline V gene data show CDR1 as SGHDN and CDR2 as FVKESK. The CDR3 region has the DNA TGTGCCAGCAGTTCTAGCCCGGGGACAGGGGGCGCGGAGCAGTACTTC. Translation: CASSSSPGTGGAEQYF. Based on the CDR3 plus reference TRBV14 and TRBJ2-7, the full variable domain is EAGVTQFPSHSVIEKGQTVTLRCDPISGHDNLYWYRRVMGKEIKFLLHFVKESKQDESGMPNNRFLAERTGGTYSTLKVQPAELEDSGVYFCASSSSPGTGGAEQYFGPGTRLTVT.

The V and J genes are TRBV3-1 (or the pseudogene TRBV3-2) and TRBJ2-2; D remains unclear. The CDR3 extends over 13 amino acids. Trimming removed 3 bases at V and 6 bases at J, with 8 bases between. The germline V gene encodes CDR1 LGHDT and CDR2 YNNKEL (reference sequence). The CDR3 here is CASSHASAGELFF. For the CDR3, the DNA is TGTGCCAGCAGCCATGCCAGCGCCGGGGAGCTGTTTTTT.

This clone came up a few times. CDR3 in DNA: TGTGCCAGCAGTGAGAACAGGGTGAACTACGAGCAGTACTTC. It translates to CASSENRVNYEQYF. V is TRBV2 and J is TRBJ2-7; tentative D call: TRBD1 (6 bases). Germline loops: CDR1 SNHLY, CDR2 FYNNEI. The CDR3 is 14 residues long. V was trimmed by 3 bases and J by 3 bases, leaving 12 bases between them.

The V and J genes are TRBV11-2 and TRBJ2-3, with 12 bases lining up with TRBD2. Losses at the gene ends were 2 bases for V and 4 bases for J; bases not matched to a gene: 7. Germline CDR1 and CDR2: SGHAT and FQNNGV. This CDR3 comprises 17 residues. CDR3 amino acids: CASSLNSASGGADTQYF. The DNA of the CDR3 is TGTGCCAGCAGCTTAAATTCGGCTAGCGGGGGGGCAGATACGCAGTATTTT.

The rearrangement joins TRBV5-1 to TRBJ2-1; the D gene is possibly TRBD2 (6 bases). Germline lookup yields CDR1 SGHRS and CDR2 YFSETQ. CDR3 length: 13 amino acids. V lost 4 bases, J lost 7 bases, and 12 bases lay in between. The CDR3 sequence: CASSHPRGNEQFF. Written as DNA, the CDR3 is TGCGCCAGCAGCCACCCTCGGGGGAATGAGCAGTTCTTC. Based on the CDR3 plus reference TRBV5-1 and TRBJ2-1, the full variable domain is KAGVTQTPRYLIKTRGQQVTLSCSPISGHRSVSWYQQTPGQGLQFLFEYFSETQRNKGNFPGRFSGRQFSNSRSEMNVSTLELGDSALYLCASSHPRGNEQFFGPGTRLTVL.

The rearrangement joins TRBV27 to TRBJ1-6; the match to TRBD1 covers 8 bases. The junction had 15 bases not matched to a gene; V was cut back by 7 bases and J by 7 bases. The germline V gene encodes CDR1 MNHEY and CDR2 SMNVEV (reference sequence). The CDR3 runs 17 residues. Here the CDR3 DNA reads TGTGCCAGCACTCCGCGGGTGGACAGGGTGGGAAATTCACCCCTCCACTTT. Its protein is CASTPRVDRVGNSPLHF.

The sample holds one count of this clone. This chain connects TRBV19 to TRBJ2-7; 10 bases fit TRBD2. The junction had 15 bases not matched to a gene; V was cut back by 4 bases and J by 6 bases. CDR3 size: 17 residues. Germline lookup yields CDR1 LNHDA and CDR2 SQIVND (reference sequence). The CDR3 here is CASSTFLSSGGPSEQYF. The CDR3 bases are TGTGCCAGTAGTACCTTCTTGAGTAGCGGGGGGCCTTCCGAGCAGTACTTC.

V is TRBV14 and J is TRBJ1-6; 8 bases match TRBD1. This CDR3 comprises 15 residues. Trimming took 4 bases from V and 9 from J; bases not matched to a gene: 8. Germline loops: CDR1 SGHDN, CDR2 FVKESK. Here the CDR3 reads CASSLGRGHGSPLHF. For the CDR3, the DNA is TGTGCCAGCAGCCTTGGCAGGGGGCACGGTTCACCCCTCCACTTT.

V and J are TRBV11-3 and TRBJ2-7, with TRBD1 matching 9 bases. The CDR3 totals 14 residues. J was trimmed by 7 bases and V by 6 bases; bases with no gene match: 10. Germline CDR1 reads SGHNT; CDR2 reads YENEEA. For the CDR3, the DNA is TGTGCCAGCAGTTTACAGGGGGCGAGAGGAGAGCAGTACTTC. This encodes CASSLQGARGEQYF.

This chain connects TRBV7-9 to TRBJ2-2, with TRBD2 as a possible D gene (5 bases). The CDR3 loop spans 13 amino acids. CDR1 is SEHNR and CDR2 is FQNEAQ in the germline V gene (reference sequence). V was trimmed by 11 bases and J by 4 bases, leaving 14 bases between them. The CDR3 DNA reads as TGTGCCGCCACCCGACTATTCACCGGGGAGCTGTTTTTT. It yields the protein CAATRLFTGELFF.

This sequence joins TRBV19 and TRBJ1-2; perhaps TRBD1 as D (6 bases). This CDR3 contains 12 residues. Germline-derived CDR1 and CDR2 are LNHDA and SQIVND (reference sequence). Trimming took off 10 bases at V and 6 bases at J, with 15 bases between the two ends. The DNA for the CDR3 is TGTGCCACCAACAGGGATACTCATGGCTACACCTTC. Protein sequence: CATNRDTHGYTF.

This sequence joins TRBV6-5 and TRBJ2-7; TRBD2 is a possible D gene (5 bases). Germline V gene data show CDR1 as MNHEY and CDR2 as SVGAGI. Trimming took off 5 bases at V and 1 base at J, with 12 bases between the two ends. This CDR3 has 14 residues. The CDR3 coding sequence is TGTGCCAGCAGTCCTCCGTCGGGGTCCTACGAGCAGTACTTC. Encoded protein: CASSPPSGSYEQYF.

The chain employs TRBV5-4 and TRBJ2-7, with D maybe TRBD2 (6 bases). Germline loops: CDR1 SGHNT, CDR2 YYREEE (reference sequence). With 0 bases removed from V and 6 bases from J, the gap between germline ends came to 13 bases. This CDR3 is 14 amino acids long. The CDR3 DNA sequence: TGTGCCAGCAGCTTGGGGGGAGGCGGAGCCGAGCAGTACTTC. Residues: CASSLGGGGAEQYF.

The V and J genes are TRBV14 and TRBJ1-4, with TRBD1 matching 8 bases. There are 16 residues in the CDR3. The germline V gene encodes CDR1 SGHDN and CDR2 FVKESK. J was trimmed by 0 bases and V by 3 bases; bases with no gene match: 3. The CDR3 region is CASSQGQATTNEKLFF. The CDR3, as DNA: TGTGCCAGCAGCCAGGGACAGGCCACAACTAATGAAAAACTGTTTTTT.

The V call is TRBV28, the J call TRBJ1-6; no clear D. The CDR3 sequence is 15 residues long. V lost 3 bases and J lost 5, with 11 bases in between. The germline V gene encodes CDR1 MDHEN and CDR2 SYDVKM. As DNA, the CDR3 is TGTGCCAGCAGTTTGGGCTTTATGGATAATTCACCCCTCCACTTT. Protein sequence: CASSLGFMDNSPLHF.

The chain joins TRBV12-5 to TRBJ1-2, with 8 bases identical to TRBD1. After removal of 1 base from V and 4 bases from J, the junction contained 2 bases not matched to a gene. This CDR3 is built from 14 residues. Germline loops: CDR1 LGHNT, CDR2 FRNRAP. The CDR3 nucleotides read TGTGCTAGTGGTTTGGCCGACAGGGGCTATGGCTACACCTTC. Translation: CASGLADRGYGYTF.

V gene TRBV10-2 combines with J gene TRBJ1-4; TRBD1 aligns across 9 bases. Per the germline V gene, CDR1 is WSHSY and CDR2 is SAAADI. The CDR3 loop spans 15 amino acids. J was trimmed by 6 bases and V by 2 bases; bases with no gene match: 4. CDR3 in amino acids: CASSEPGQGYEKLFF. The CDR3 DNA sequence: TGCGCCAGCAGTGAGCCGGGACAGGGTTATGAAAAACTGTTTTTT.

V usage is TRBV14 and J usage is TRBJ1-1, with 7 positions matching TRBD1. The germline V gene encodes CDR1 SGHDN and CDR2 FVKESK. This CDR3 is built from 17 residues. Germline trimming cut 1 base from V and 2 bases from J; bases unmatched to any gene: 10. This chain's CDR3 is CASSQVKRTGGNTEAFF. The CDR3 coding sequence is TGTGCCAGCAGCCAAGTGAAACGGACAGGCGGTAACACTGAAGCTTTCTTT.

The V gene is TRBV5-1, the J gene TRBJ2-5; D perhaps matches TRBD2 (6 bases). Germline V gene lookup returns CDR1 SGHRS and CDR2 YFSETQ. The length of the CDR3 is 13 residues. The V end lost 4 bases, the J end lost 4 bases, and 11 bases lay between the germline ends. This CDR3 reads CASSPRGGETQYF. CDR3 in DNA: TGCGCCAGCAGCCCGCGGGGAGGAGAGACCCAGTACTTC.

The chain has TRBV4-1 and TRBJ2-1, with 7 nucleotides matching TRBD2. CDR3 length: 17 amino acids. V trimming: 4 bases; J trimming: 6 bases; junction bases outside the gene matches: 15. Germline V gene lookup returns CDR1 MGHRA and CDR2 YSYEKL. CDR3 sequence: CASSPDAGEGSLNEQFF. Here the CDR3 DNA reads TGCGCCAGCAGCCCAGACGCGGGGGAGGGGTCCCTCAATGAGCAGTTCTTC.